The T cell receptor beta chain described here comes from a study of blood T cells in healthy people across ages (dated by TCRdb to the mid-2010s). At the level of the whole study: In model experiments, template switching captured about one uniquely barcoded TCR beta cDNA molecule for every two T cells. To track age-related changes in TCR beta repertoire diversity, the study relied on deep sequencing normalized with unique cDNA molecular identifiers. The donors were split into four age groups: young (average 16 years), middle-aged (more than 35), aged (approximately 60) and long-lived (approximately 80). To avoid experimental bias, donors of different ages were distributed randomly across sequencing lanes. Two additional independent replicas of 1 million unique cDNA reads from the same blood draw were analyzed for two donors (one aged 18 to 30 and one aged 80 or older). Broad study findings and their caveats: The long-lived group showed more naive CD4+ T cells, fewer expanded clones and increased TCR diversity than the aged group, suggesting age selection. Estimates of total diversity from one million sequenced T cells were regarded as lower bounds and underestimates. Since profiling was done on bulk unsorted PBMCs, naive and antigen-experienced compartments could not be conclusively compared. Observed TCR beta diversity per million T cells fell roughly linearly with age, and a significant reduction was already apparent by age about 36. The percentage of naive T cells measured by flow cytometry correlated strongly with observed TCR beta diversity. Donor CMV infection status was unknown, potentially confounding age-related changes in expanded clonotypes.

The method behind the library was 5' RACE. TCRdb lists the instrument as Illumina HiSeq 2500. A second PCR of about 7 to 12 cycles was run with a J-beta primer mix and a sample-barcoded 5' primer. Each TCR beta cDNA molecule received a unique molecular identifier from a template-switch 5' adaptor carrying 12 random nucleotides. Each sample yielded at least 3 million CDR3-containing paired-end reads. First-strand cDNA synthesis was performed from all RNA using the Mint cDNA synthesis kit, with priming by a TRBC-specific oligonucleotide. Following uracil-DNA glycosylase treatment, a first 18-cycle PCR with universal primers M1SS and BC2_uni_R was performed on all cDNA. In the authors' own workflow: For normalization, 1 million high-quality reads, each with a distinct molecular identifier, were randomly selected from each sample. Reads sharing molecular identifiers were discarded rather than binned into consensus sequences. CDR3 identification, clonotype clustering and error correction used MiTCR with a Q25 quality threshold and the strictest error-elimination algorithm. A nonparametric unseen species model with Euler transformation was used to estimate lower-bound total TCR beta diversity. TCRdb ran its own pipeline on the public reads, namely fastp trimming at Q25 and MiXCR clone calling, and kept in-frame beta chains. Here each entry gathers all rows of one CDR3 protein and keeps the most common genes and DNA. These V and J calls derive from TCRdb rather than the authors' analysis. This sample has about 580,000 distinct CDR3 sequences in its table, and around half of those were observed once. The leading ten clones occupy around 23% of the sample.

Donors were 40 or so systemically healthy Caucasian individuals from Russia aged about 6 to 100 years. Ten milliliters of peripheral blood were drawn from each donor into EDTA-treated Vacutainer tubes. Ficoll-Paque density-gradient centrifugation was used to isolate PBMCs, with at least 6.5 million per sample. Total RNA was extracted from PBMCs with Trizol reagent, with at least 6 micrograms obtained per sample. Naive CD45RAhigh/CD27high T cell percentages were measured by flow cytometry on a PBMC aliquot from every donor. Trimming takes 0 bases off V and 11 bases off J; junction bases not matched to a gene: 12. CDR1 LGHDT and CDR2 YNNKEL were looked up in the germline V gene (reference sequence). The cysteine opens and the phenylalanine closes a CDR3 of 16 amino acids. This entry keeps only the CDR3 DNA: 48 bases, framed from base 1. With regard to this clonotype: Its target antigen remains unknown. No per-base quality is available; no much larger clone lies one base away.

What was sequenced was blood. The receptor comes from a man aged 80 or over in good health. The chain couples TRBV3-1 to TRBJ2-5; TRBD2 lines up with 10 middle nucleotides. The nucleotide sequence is TGTGCCAGCAGCCAAGAAGCCCAGCGGGGGGGCATGGAGCAGTACTTC. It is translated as CASSQEAQRGGMEQYF.